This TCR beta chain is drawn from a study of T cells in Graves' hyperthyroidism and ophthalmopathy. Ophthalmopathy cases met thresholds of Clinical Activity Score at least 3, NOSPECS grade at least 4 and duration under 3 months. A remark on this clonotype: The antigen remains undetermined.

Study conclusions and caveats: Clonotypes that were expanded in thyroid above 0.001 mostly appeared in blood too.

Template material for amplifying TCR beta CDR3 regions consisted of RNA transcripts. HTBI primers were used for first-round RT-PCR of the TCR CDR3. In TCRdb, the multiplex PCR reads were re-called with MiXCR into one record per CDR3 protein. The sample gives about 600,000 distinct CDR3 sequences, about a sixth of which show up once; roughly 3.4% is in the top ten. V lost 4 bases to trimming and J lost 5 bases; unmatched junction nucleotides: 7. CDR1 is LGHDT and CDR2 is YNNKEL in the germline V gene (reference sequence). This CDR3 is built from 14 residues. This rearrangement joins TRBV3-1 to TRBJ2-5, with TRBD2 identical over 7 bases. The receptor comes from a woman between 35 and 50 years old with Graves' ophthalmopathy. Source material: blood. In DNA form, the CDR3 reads TGTGCCAGCAGCCTGAGCCTGCGGGGGGAGACCCAGTACTTC. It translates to CASSLSLRGETQYF.